A single TCR beta chain is shown here with its context. This sample is drawn from a study of blood T cell repertoires in COVID-19. Study as a whole: Sources were T cells, B-cell-depleted T cells, or PBMCs; the material itself was cDNA or gDNA.

Per the authors' pipeline: Counts of nucleated cells, estimated from reference gene primer amplification, were obtained. Produced via immunoSEQ multiplex PCR; TCRdb's table is partial and in-frame only. Clone size and the V and J calls come from that table; the DNA yielded D and trimming. The sample includes 250,000 to 300,000 clones, approximately 89% of them seen just once. Material: peripheral blood. The receptor was isolated from a woman in her sixties or seventies with acute or convalescent COVID-19.

CDR3 bases: TGTGCCAGCAGTTTAGCAGTCGAGACTGAAGCTTTCTTT. Its protein is CASSLAVETEAFF. The chain links TRBV12-3 or TRBV12-4 to TRBJ1-1; D ambiguous. V gave up 0 bases and J gave up 5 bases, with 7 bases separating them. This CDR3 contains 13 residues.